This record concerns one T cell receptor beta chain sequence. This CDR3 is built from 16 residues. Germline V gene lookup returns CDR1 SNHLY and CDR2 FYNNEI. Unmatched junction bases numbered 8, after V lost 2 bases and J lost 3 bases. These data come from a study of blood T cell repertoires in COVID-19. On the study more broadly: Material from acute and convalescent COVID-19 was sourced from the United States, Italy and Spain. From T cells, B-cell-depleted T cells, or PBMCs came the material, which was cDNA or gDNA.

Study processing details: Estimated nucleated cell counts came from reference gene primer amplification. Assay used: immunoSEQ multiplex PCR; TCRdb lists only in-frame clones, some missing. V, J and clone size derive from that table, while D and trimming were established from the DNA sequence. Found here are approximately 290,000 clones, over 75% of them singletons; the top ten hold under 15%. This TCR derives from a woman aged 60-75 years with acute or convalescent COVID-19. The chain is built from TRBV2 and TRBJ2-7; 9 bases are a match to TRBD1. Sequencing was performed on peripheral blood. The CDR3 DNA is TGTGCCAGCAGTGAACCCCGGACAGGGGCCAGCTACGAGCAGTACTTC. Translating it yields CASSEPRTGASYEQYF. Based on the CDR3 plus reference TRBV2 and TRBJ2-7, the full variable domain is EPEVTQTPSHQVTQMGQEVILRCVPISNHLYFYWYRQILGQKVEFLVSFYNNEISEKSEIFDDQFSVERPDGSNFTLKIRSTKLEDSAMYFCASSEPRTGASYEQYFGPGTRLTVT.